This TCR beta chain came from a study of T cells expressing NK-cell markers. Remarks on this clonotype: Its antigen is as yet unknown.

Findings and caveats of the study: Of the CD8+ T cell pool in five or six donors, roughly 1.0-7.0% was accounted for by dominant NKG2C+ clonotypes.

CDR3 length equals 15 residues. Germline V gene lookup returns CDR1 MNHEY and CDR2 SVGAGI. One entry per CDR3 protein, without DNA, is what TCRdb gives after re-calling the 5' RACE reads. This repertoire includes about 260,000 distinct CDR3 sequences. Sequencing was carried out using blood T cells: a sorted CD56 or NKG2C T cell subset, CD4+ or CD8+ T cells, or bulk PBMC T cells (not recorded which). The rearrangement links TRBV6-5 to TRBJ1-1. The sequence derives from a woman aged 18-70 years in good health. CDR3 region: CASSYGGQKNTEAFF.